In its sample, the clone carrying this T cell receptor beta chain was seen once. These data are taken from a study of shared clonotypes between healthy human individuals. Only Caucasian adults living in Nashville, Tennessee made up the donor group. Running of the assay took place at deep level. It was across several immunoSEQ plates that each subset's genomic DNA was evenly split. Around 30,000 T cell genomes, or around 180 ng DNA, went into the sorted-subset replicate PCRs. Libraries were prepared by immunoSEQ multiplex PCR; TCRdb keeps only in-frame clonotypes and omits some of them. The table lists hundreds of thousands of clones, about 74% of them singletons. The receptor was derived from a woman younger than 45 in good health. The sequenced sample consisted of memory CD4+ T cells sorted from blood. Subset reported: CD45RA-negative fraction.

Here the CDR3 reads CASSPNPGTRKNYGYTF. The CDR3 bases are TGTGCCAGCAGTCCCAACCCAGGGACTCGGAAAAACTATGGCTACACCTTC. J is TRBJ1-2 and V is TRBV25-1; D possibly corresponds to TRBD1 (5 bases). The V gene's germline CDR1 is MGHDK and CDR2 SYGVNS. With 5 bases removed from V and 2 bases from J, the gap between germline ends came to 21 bases. The CDR3 is 17 residues long.